The entry below gives a single T cell receptor beta chain sequence along with its context. As yet, its antigen is unknown. Regulatory T cells were sorted as CD4+CD25hiCD127low/negative. Healthy unrelated donors supplied the control samples. This sample was taken from a study of B cell selection in AIRE deficiency. The V gene's germline CDR1 is SGHTA and CDR2 FQGNSA. CDR3 length equals 13 residues. The V end was cut by 3 bases, the J end by 8 bases, with 8 bases between. Broader study findings: About 31% of healthy-donor shared Treg TCRbeta sequences appeared in patient Tconv cells. Healthy donors alone shared 31.6% of fewer than 4,000 Treg sequences; patients alone more than 8.5%.

Profiled with immunoSEQ multiplex PCR; TCRdb holds only in-frame clones, not every one. This table has roughly 18,000 clones, about 92% appearing once. The chain couples TRBV7-2 to TRBJ1-6; maybe TRBD1 (5 bases). What was sequenced was CD4+CD25+ Tregs sorted from PBMCs. The source of this sequence is a human donor in good health. The CDR3 sequence is CASSFGGYSPLHF. The CDR3 region has the DNA TGTGCCAGCAGCTTTGGGGGGTATTCACCCCTCCACTTT.